These 14 T cell receptor beta chains came from one sample sequenced in a study of T cell changes during pregnancy in multiple sclerosis. Here immunoSEQ multiplex PCR was the method, and the copy in TCRdb shows in-frame clones only, minus some. There are about 56,000 clones in the sample; approximately 90% occur only once, and 2% to 2.5% lies in the top ten. The material sequenced was peripheral blood, taken in the first trimester of pregnancy. The receptors stem from a female donor in good health, enrolled as a control in a pregnancy study.

The count of this clone is one. The genes are TRBV7-8 and TRBJ2-3; TRBD2 is a possible D gene (6 bases). The CDR3 contains 18 residues. The V end was cut by 4 bases, the J end by 5 bases, with 25 bases between. Germline V gives CDR1 SGHVS, CDR2 FQNEAQ. This CDR3 reads CASSSLLGGAPAVDTQYF. CDR3 bases: TGTGCCAGCAGCTCTCTTCTGGGAGGCGCACCCGCGGTAGATACGCAGTATTTT.

The CDR3 DNA reads TGCGCCAGCAGCACGACAGGGGGGGATCAGCCCCAGCATTTT. It translates to CASSTTGGDQPQHF. V usage is TRBV5-1 and J usage is TRBJ1-5; 9 nucleotides agree with TRBD1. V gave up 4 bases and J gave up 5 bases; unmatched junction bases: 4. CDR3 length equals 14 residues. Germline V gene lookup returns CDR1 SGHRS and CDR2 YFSETQ.

The chain joins TRBV10-3 to TRBJ1-5; D is perhaps TRBD1 (5 bases). Germline V CDR1 and CDR2: ENHRY, SYGVKD. Trimming took 4 bases from V and 5 from J, leaving 12 bases between them. This CDR3 region has 14 residues. As DNA, the CDR3 is TGTGCCATCAGTGGTGACAGCACTTATCAGCCCCAGCATTTT. It encodes CAISGDSTYQPQHF.

The chain couples TRBV10-3 to TRBJ1-1; 7 nucleotides match TRBD1. The CDR3 is made up of 15 amino acids. Unmatched junction bases numbered 9, after V lost 3 bases and J lost 5 bases. Per germline, CDR1 ENHRY and CDR2 SYGVKD. CDR3 in DNA: TGTGCCATCAGTGAAGGGGGAGACAGGGCTACTGAAGCTTTCTTT. Translation: CAISEGGDRATEAFF.

This chain joins TRBV7-9 and TRBJ1-5, with 10 positions matching TRBD1. With V trimmed by 5 bases and J by 5 bases, 3 bases remained unmatched. Germline loops: CDR1 SEHNR, CDR2 FQNEAQ (reference sequence). The CDR3 consists of 14 residues. The CDR3 is CASSPGQGDQPQHF. As DNA, the CDR3 is TGTGCCAGCAGCCCTGGACAGGGGGATCAGCCCCAGCATTTT.

The V gene is TRBV28, the J gene TRBJ1-5, with a tentative D call TRBD1 (5 bases). CDR3 length: 15 residues. Germline V lookup: CDR1 MDHEN, CDR2 SYDVKM. V lost 6 bases to trimming and J lost 1 base, with 13 bases between them. Written as DNA, the CDR3 is TGTGCCAGCAGCTATCGGGGGAGAAGCAATCAGCCCCAGCATTTT. As protein: CASSYRGRSNQPQHF.

This rearrangement joins TRBV28 to TRBJ2-6, with TRBD2 matching 13 bases. This CDR3 spans 18 amino acids. Trimming removed 6 bases from V and 2 bases from J; junction bases left unmatched: 7. Germline V CDR1 and CDR2: MDHEN, SYDVKM. The CDR3 DNA is TGTGCCAGCAGGCCATTGGGACTAGCGGGAACTGGGGCCAACGTCCTGACTTTC. Protein product: CASRPLGLAGTGANVLTF. Based on the CDR3 plus reference TRBV28 and TRBJ2-6, the full variable domain is DVKVTQSSRYLVKRTGEKVFLECVQDMDHENMFWYRQDPGLGLRLIYFSYDVKMKEKGDIPEGYSVSREKKERFSLILESASTNQTSMYLCASRPLGLAGTGANVLTFGAGSRLTVL.

CDR3 sequence (DNA): TGCAGCGGCGCAGGGGGACCCGGGGAGCTGTTTTTT. Amino acid sequence: CSGAGGPGELFF. V and J are TRBV29-1 and TRBJ2-2; 7 bases map to TRBD1. The J segment lost 6 bases and the V segment lost 7 bases, leaving 5 bases of the junction unmatched. Germline loops: CDR1 SQVTM, CDR2 ANQGSEA. The CDR3 length is 12 residues.

V usage is TRBV30 and J usage is TRBJ2-1; TRBD2 might be the D (5 bases). Germline CDR1 and CDR2: GTSNPN and SVGIG (reference sequence). There are 12 residues in the CDR3. CDR3 in amino acids: CALGSWSDEQFF. CDR3 nucleotides: TGTGCGCTAGGGAGTTGGAGCGATGAGCAGTTCTTC.

The CDR3 loop is CASSSSSSDYEQYF. The CDR3 DNA follows: TGTGCCAGCAGTTCCAGCTCTAGCGACTACGAGCAGTACTTC. The chain uses TRBV27 and TRBJ2-7, with a weak D call TRBD2 (6 bases). CDR1 is MNHEY, CDR2 SMNVEV, per germline (reference sequence). The CDR3 is 14 residues long. V shed 4 bases and J shed 3 bases, with 13 bases lying between them.

This chain connects TRBV5-1 to TRBJ2-5, with D perhaps matching TRBD2 (6 bases). CDR1 is SGHRS and CDR2 is YFSETQ in the germline V gene. The CDR3 contains 12 residues. The ends were cut back, 7 bases at V and 4 bases at J, with 11 bases in the middle. As DNA, the CDR3 is TGCGCCAGCCTCTCGGAGGGAGAGACCCAGTACTTC. This translates into CASLSEGETQYF.

This clone was picked up one time. The genes are TRBV27 and TRBJ2-7, with D possibly TRBD2 on 5 matching bases. V gave up 3 bases and J gave up 2 bases, with 8 bases separating them. In germline, CDR1 is MNHEY, CDR2 SMNVEV (reference sequence). The CDR3 has 13 residues. The CDR3 DNA reads TGTGCCAGCAGTTTCGGGATCACCTACGAGCAGTACTTC. This gives the protein CASSFGITYEQYF.

This chain uses TRBV4-1 with TRBJ1-4; a weak D match, TRBD1 (5 bases). With 4 bases removed from V and 8 bases from J, the gap between germline ends came to 11 bases. The CDR3 is 13 residues long. Looked up from germline, CDR1 is MGHRA and CDR2 is YSYEKL. The CDR3 DNA reads as TGCGCCAGCAGCCCAGTTGGGGGGGAAAAACTGTTTTTT. This codes for CASSPVGGEKLFF.

This chain joins TRBV5-6 and TRBJ2-5; the match to TRBD2 covers 7 bases. CDR3 length equals 16 residues. Germline V CDR1 and CDR2: SGHDT, YYEEEE. V was pared by 0 bases and J by 3 bases, with 8 bases of the junction left unmatched. The CDR3 here is CASSLAGRDYKETQYF. CDR3 in DNA: TGTGCCAGCAGCTTGGCCGGCCGGGACTACAAAGAGACCCAGTACTTC.